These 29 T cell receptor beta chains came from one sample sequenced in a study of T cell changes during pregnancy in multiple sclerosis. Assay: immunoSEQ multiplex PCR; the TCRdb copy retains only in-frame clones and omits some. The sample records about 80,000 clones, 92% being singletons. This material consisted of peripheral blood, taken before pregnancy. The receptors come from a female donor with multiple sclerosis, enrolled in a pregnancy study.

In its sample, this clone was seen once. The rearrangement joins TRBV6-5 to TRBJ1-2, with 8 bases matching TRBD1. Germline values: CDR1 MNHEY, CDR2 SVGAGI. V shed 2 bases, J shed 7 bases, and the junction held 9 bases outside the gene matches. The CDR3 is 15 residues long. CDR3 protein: CASSYEAGGLRGYTF. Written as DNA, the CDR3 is TGTGCCAGCAGTTACGAGGCAGGGGGCTTACGTGGCTACACCTTC.

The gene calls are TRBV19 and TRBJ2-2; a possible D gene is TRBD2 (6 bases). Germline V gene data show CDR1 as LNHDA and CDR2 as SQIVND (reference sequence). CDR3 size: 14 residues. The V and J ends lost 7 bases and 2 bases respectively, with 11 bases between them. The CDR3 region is CASNGGGNTGELFF. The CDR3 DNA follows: TGTGCCAGTAACGGGGGAGGAAACACCGGGGAGCTGTTTTTT.

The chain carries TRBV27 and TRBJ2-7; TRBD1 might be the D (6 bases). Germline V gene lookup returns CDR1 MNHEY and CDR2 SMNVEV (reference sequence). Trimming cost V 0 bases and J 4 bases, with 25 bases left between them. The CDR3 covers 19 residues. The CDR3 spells CASSLSGRGQNPIGYEQYF. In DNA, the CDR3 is TGTGCCAGCAGTTTATCGGGCAGGGGCCAAAACCCCATCGGGTACGAGCAGTACTTC.

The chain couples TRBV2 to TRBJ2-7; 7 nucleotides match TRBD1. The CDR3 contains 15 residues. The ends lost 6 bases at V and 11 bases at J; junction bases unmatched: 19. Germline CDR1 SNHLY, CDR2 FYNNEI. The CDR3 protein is CASRAELGTAVLEYF. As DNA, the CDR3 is TGTGCCAGCAGGGCAGAACTCGGGACAGCAGTGTTGGAGTACTTC.

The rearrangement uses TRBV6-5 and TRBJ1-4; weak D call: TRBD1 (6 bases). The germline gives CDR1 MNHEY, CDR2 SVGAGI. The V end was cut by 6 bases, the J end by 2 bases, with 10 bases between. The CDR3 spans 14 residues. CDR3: CASRPGGTNEKLFF. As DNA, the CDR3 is TGTGCCAGCAGGCCGGGGGGCACTAATGAAAAACTGTTTTTT.

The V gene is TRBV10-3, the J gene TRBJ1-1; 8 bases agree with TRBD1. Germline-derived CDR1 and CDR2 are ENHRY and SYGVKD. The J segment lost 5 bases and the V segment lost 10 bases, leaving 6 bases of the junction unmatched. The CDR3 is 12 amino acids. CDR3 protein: CATQGAYTEAFF. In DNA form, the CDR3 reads TGTGCCACGCAGGGGGCTTATACTGAAGCTTTCTTT.

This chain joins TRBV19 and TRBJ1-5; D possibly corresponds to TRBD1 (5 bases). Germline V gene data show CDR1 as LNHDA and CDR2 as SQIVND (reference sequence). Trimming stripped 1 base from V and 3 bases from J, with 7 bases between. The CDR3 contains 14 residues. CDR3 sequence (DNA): TGTGCCAGTAGTATAGGGGGGGACAATCAGCCCCAGCATTTT. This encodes CASSIGGDNQPQHF.

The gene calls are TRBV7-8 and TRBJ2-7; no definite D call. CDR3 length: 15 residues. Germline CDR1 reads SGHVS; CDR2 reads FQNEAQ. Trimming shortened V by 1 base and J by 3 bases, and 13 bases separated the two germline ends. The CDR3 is CASSLGSSYGYEQYF. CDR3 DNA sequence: TGTGCCAGCAGCTTAGGCTCGTCCTACGGCTACGAGCAGTACTTC.

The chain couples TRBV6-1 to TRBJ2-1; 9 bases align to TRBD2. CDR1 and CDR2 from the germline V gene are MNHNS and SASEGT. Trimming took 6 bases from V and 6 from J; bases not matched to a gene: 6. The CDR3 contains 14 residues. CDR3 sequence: CASSPGLAINEQFF. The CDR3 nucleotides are TGTGCCAGCAGCCCGGGACTAGCTATCAATGAGCAGTTCTTC.

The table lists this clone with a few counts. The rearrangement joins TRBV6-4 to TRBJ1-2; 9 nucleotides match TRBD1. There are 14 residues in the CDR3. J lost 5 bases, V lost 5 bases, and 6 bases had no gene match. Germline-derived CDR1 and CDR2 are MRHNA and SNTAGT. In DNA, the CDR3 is TGTGCCAGCAGTTCCGGGACAGGGCGGTATGGCTACACCTTC. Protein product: CASSSGTGRYGYTF.

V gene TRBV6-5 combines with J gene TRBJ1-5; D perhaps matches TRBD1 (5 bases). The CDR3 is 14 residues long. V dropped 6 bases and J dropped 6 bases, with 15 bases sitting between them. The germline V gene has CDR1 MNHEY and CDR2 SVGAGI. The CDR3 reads CASSSVRVSQPQHF. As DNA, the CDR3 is TGTGCCAGCAGCTCCGTCAGGGTTAGTCAGCCCCAGCATTTT.

The CDR3 bases are TGTGCCAGCAGCGGACACACTAGCGGGAGCACAGATACGCAGTATTTT. Translating it yields CASSGHTSGSTDTQYF. The chain is built from TRBV4-2 and TRBJ2-3; 9 bases match TRBD2. Germline CDR1 LGHNA, CDR2 YNFKEQ. This CDR3 region has 16 residues. J gave up 0 bases and V 5 bases, and 6 bases lay outside the gene matches.

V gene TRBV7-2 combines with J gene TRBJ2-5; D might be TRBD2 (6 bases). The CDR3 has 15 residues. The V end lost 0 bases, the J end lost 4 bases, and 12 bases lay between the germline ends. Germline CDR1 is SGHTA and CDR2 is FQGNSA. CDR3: CASSLAGSKGETQYF. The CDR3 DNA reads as TGTGCCAGCAGCTTAGCCGGGAGCAAGGGAGAGACCCAGTACTTC.

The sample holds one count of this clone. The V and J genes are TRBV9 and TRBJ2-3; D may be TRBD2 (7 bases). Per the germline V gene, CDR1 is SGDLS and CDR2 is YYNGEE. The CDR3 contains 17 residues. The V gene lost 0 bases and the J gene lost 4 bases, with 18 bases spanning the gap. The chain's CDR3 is CASSVAGGGGGADTQYF. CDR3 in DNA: TGTGCCAGCAGCGTAGCTGGAGGGGGGGGCGGTGCAGATACGCAGTATTTT.

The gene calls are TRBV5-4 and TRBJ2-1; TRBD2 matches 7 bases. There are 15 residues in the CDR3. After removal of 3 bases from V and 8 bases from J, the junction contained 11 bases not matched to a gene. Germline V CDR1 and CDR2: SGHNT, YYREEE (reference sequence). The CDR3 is CASSSFFGGSYEQFF. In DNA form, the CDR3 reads TGTGCCAGCAGCTCTTTTTTTGGCGGGAGTTATGAGCAGTTCTTC.

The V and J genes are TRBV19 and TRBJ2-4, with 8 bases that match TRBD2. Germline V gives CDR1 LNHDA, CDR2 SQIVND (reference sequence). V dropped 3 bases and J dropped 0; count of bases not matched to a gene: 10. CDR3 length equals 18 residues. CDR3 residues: CASSIGRAPFLAKNIQYF. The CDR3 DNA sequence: TGTGCCAGTAGTATCGGGAGGGCCCCCTTTCTAGCCAAAAACATTCAGTACTTC. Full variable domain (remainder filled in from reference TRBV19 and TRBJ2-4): DGGITQSPKYLFRKEGQNVTLSCEQNLNHDAMYWYRQDPGQGLRLIYYSQIVNDFQKGDIAEGYSVSREKKESFPLTVTSAQKNPTAFYLCASSIGRAPFLAKNIQYFGAGTRLSVL.

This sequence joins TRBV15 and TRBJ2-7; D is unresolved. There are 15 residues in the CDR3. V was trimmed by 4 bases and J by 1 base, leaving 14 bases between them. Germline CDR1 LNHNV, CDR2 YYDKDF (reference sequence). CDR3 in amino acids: CATSNSVIKSYEQYF. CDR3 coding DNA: TGTGCCACCAGCAATAGTGTTATTAAGTCCTACGAGCAGTACTTC.

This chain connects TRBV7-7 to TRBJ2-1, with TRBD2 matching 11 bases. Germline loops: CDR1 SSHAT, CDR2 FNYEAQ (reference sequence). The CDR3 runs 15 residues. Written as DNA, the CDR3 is TGTGCTAGCCACCCCCTAGCGGGAGGCTACAATGAGCAGTTCTTC. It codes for CASHPLAGGYNEQFF.

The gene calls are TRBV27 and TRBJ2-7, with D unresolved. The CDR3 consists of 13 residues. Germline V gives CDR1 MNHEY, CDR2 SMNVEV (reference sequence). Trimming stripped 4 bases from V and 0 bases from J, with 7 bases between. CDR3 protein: CASSSSSSYEQYF. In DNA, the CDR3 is TGTGCCAGCAGTTCCTCGAGCTCCTACGAGCAGTACTTC.

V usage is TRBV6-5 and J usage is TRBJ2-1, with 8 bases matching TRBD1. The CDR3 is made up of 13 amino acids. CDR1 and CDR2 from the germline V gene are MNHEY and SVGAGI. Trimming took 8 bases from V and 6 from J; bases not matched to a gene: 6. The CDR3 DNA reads TGTGCCAGCGAACAGGGGGTGGGCAATGAGCAGTTCTTC. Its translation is CASEQGVGNEQFF.

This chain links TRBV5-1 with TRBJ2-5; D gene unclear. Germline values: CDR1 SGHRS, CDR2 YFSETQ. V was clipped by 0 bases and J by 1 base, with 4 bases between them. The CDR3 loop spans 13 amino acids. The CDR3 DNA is TGCGCCAGCAGCTTGGTAGTCCAAGAGACCCAGTACTTC. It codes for CASSLVVQETQYF.

CDR3: CASSWVTRTYNEQFF. CDR3 nucleotides: TGTGCCAGCAGCTGGGTGACGAGGACCTACAATGAGCAGTTCTTC. This sequence joins TRBV5-8 and TRBJ2-1; D gene unclear. CDR3 length: 15 residues. V was cut by 3 bases and J by 2 bases, with 12 bases left in between. Germline V gene data show CDR1 as SGHTS and CDR2 as YDEGEE.

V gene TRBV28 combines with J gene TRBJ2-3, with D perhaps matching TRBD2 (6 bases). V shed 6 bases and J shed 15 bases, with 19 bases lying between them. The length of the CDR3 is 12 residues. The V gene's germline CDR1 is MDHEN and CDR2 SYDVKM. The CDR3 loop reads CASRGGREPQYF. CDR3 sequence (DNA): TGTGCCAGCAGGGGGGGACGGGAACCACAATATTTT.

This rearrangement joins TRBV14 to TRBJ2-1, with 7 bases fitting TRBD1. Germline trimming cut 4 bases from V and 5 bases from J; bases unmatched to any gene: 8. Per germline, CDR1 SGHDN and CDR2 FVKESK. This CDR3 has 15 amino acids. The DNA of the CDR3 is TGTGCCAGCAGCCCCCTCAGGGGGAACGACAATGAGCAGTTCTTC. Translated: CASSPLRGNDNEQFF.

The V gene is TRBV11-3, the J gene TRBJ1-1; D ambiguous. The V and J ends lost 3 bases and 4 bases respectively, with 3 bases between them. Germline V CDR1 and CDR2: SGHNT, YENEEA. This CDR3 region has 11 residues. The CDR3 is CASSFGTEAFF. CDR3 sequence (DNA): TGTGCCAGCAGCTTCGGCACTGAAGCTTTCTTT.

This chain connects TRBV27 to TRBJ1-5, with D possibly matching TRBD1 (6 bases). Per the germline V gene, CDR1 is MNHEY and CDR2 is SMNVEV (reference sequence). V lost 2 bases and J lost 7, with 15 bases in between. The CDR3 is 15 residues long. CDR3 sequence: CASSLEAGVGQPQHF. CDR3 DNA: TGTGCCAGCAGTTTAGAAGCAGGGGTCGGGCAGCCCCAGCATTTT.

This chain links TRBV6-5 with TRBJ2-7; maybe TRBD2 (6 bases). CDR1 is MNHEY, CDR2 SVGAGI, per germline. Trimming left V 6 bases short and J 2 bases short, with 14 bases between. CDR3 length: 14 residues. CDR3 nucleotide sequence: TGTGCCAGCAGCCTCGGGCGGGATCCCTACGAGCAGTACTTC. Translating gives CASSLGRDPYEQYF.

The CDR3 sequence is CASSIGQGVPHEQYF. The CDR3 nucleotides are TGTGCCAGCAGTATAGGACAGGGCGTTCCCCACGAGCAGTACTTC. The chain uses TRBV27 and TRBJ2-7, with 8 bases fitting TRBD1. J was trimmed by 5 bases and V by 5 bases; bases with no gene match: 11. The CDR3 extends over 15 amino acids. The germline V gene encodes CDR1 MNHEY and CDR2 SMNVEV (reference sequence).

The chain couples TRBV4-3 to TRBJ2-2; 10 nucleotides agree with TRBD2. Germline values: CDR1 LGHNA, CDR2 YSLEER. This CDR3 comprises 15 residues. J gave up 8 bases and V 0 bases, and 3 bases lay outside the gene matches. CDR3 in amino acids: CASSQDGLADGELFF. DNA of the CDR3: TGCGCCAGCAGCCAAGATGGACTAGCGGATGGGGAGCTGTTTTTT.